A selection of T cell receptor beta chains follows, all from one sample in a study of T cells in Graves' hyperthyroidism and ophthalmopathy. TCRdb ran MiXCR on the multiplex PCR reads and lists one entry per CDR3 protein. There are 300,000 to 500,000 distinct CDR3 sequences in the sample; around an eighth occur only once, and approximately 29% lies in the top ten. Sequenced: blood. These receptors came from a man aged 50-60 years with Graves' ophthalmopathy. Each CDR3 is given with its conserved first and last residue. Each record gives: J gene, clone size, V gene, D gene, CDR3 DNA, CDR3 protein. The D gene is left open where the match is weak. Size tells how often a clone was seen (once, few, many) or the class of an expanded clone, and some rows leave it out.

J gene: TRBJ2-4
clone size: many
V gene: TRBV9
D gene: NA
CDR3 DNA: TGTGCCAGCAGCCTTTGGGGGGCCGGAGACATTCAGTACTTC
CDR3 protein: CASSLWGAGDIQYF

J gene: TRBJ1-4
clone size: many
V gene: TRBV12-3/TRBV12-4
D gene: NA
CDR3 DNA: TGTGCCAGCAGCTTCACTGGAACTAATGAAAAACTGTTTTTT
CDR3 protein: CASSFTGTNEKLFF

J gene: TRBJ2-7
clone size: few
V gene: TRBV24-1
D gene: NA
CDR3 DNA: TGTGCCACCAGTGATTCCCGCAACTCCTACGAGCAGTACTTC
CDR3 protein: CATSDSRNSYEQYF

J gene: TRBJ1-5
clone size: many
V gene: TRBV7-2
D gene: NA
CDR3 DNA: TGTGCCAGCAGCTTAATGGCAGTTAGCAATCAGCCCCAGCATTTT
CDR3 protein: CASSLMAVSNQPQHF

J gene: TRBJ2-7
clone size: many
V gene: TRBV3-1
D gene: TRBD1
CDR3 DNA: TGTGCCAGCAGCTCCGGGACAGAGATCTACGAGCAGTACTTC
CDR3 protein: CASSSGTEIYEQYF

J gene: TRBJ2-3
clone size: NA
V gene: TRBV6-2/TRBV6-3
D gene: NA
CDR3 DNA: TGTGCCAGCAGTTATGGGGGAGGGGGAGATACGCAGTATTTT
CDR3 protein: CASSYGGGGDTQYF

J gene: TRBJ1-1
clone size: NA
V gene: TRBV6-1
D gene: NA
CDR3 DNA: TGTGCCAGCAGTTTGGCGGACAACACTGAAGCTTTCTTT
CDR3 protein: CASSLADNTEAFF

J gene: TRBJ1-2
clone size: NA
V gene: TRBV19
D gene: TRBD1
CDR3 DNA: TGTGCCAGTAGTATCGGAGGACAGGGCGCTAACTATGGCTACACCTTC
CDR3 protein: CASSIGGQGANYGYTF

J gene: TRBJ2-3
clone size: NA
V gene: TRBV29-1
D gene: TRBD2
CDR3 DNA: TGCAGCGCCAGAAGAAGAGCGGGAGGCAGCACAGATACGCAGTATTTT
CDR3 protein: CSARRRAGGSTDTQYF

J gene: TRBJ1-5
clone size: once
V gene: TRBV2
D gene: NA
CDR3 DNA: TGTGCCAGCAGGGAAACGGGGAATAGCAGTCAGCCCCAGCATTTT
CDR3 protein: CASRETGNSSQPQHF

J gene: TRBJ1-5
clone size: many
V gene: TRBV3-1
D gene: TRBD1
CDR3 DNA: TGTGCCAGCAGCCTTGGGACAGACAATCAGCCCCAGCATTTT
CDR3 protein: CASSLGTDNQPQHF

J gene: TRBJ2-5
clone size: many
V gene: TRBV30
D gene: TRBD2
CDR3 DNA: TGTGCCTGGACCACCTGGGGGGGACAAGAGACCCAGTACTTC
CDR3 protein: CAWTTWGGQETQYF

J gene: TRBJ2-1
clone size: many
V gene: TRBV28
D gene: NA
CDR3 DNA: TGTGCCAGCAGTTGGAGACCTAATGAGCAGTTCTTC
CDR3 protein: CASSWRPNEQFF

J gene: TRBJ2-7
clone size: NA
V gene: TRBV5-4
D gene: NA
CDR3 DNA: TGTAAAGGGGGGGGACCCGCCGTCTACGAGCAGTACTTC
CDR3 protein: CKGGGPAVYEQYF

J gene: TRBJ2-7
clone size: many
V gene: TRBV20-1
D gene: TRBD1
CDR3 DNA: TGCAGTGCTAGCGGGACAGAGCATCAATACGAGCAGTACTTC
CDR3 protein: CSASGTEHQYEQYF

J gene: TRBJ2-1
clone size: many
V gene: TRBV20-1
D gene: TRBD2
CDR3 DNA: TGCAGTGCTAGTTCCGCTAGCGGGATTCTGGGGAATGAGCAGTTCTTC
CDR3 protein: CSASSASGILGNEQFF

J gene: TRBJ2-1
clone size: many
V gene: TRBV24-1
D gene: NA
CDR3 DNA: TGTGCCACCAGTGATTCGAGCGTTGGAGGGGCCTACAATGAGCAGTTCTTC
CDR3 protein: CATSDSSVGGAYNEQFF

J gene: TRBJ2-5
clone size: NA
V gene: TRBV11-3
D gene: TRBD1
CDR3 DNA: TGTGCCAGCAGCCGTGAGACAGGGTACCAAGAGACCCAGTACTTC
CDR3 protein: CASSRETGYQETQYF

J gene: TRBJ2-2
clone size: few
V gene: TRBV4-2
D gene: NA
CDR3 DNA: TGTGCCAGCAGCCAGGAACCGGGACTGAACACCGGGGAGCTGTTTTTT
CDR3 protein: CASSQEPGLNTGELFF

J gene: TRBJ1-5
clone size: few
V gene: TRBV19
D gene: NA
CDR3 DNA: TGTGCCAGTAGTATCTTCCGAGTTTCCAATCAGCCCCAGCATTTT
CDR3 protein: CASSIFRVSNQPQHF

J gene: TRBJ2-1
clone size: NA
V gene: TRBV20-1
D gene: TRBD2
CDR3 DNA: TGCAGTGCTAGGGAAGGACTAGCGGGTTCTGAGCAGTTCTTC
CDR3 protein: CSAREGLAGSEQFF

J gene: TRBJ2-2
clone size: many
V gene: TRBV12-3/TRBV12-4
D gene: NA
CDR3 DNA: TGTGCCAGCAGTTTCCGGGAGCGCACCGGGGAGCTGTTTTTT
CDR3 protein: CASSFRERTGELFF

J gene: TRBJ2-3
clone size: few
V gene: TRBV24-1
D gene: TRBD1
CDR3 DNA: TGTGCCACCAGTGCTGGACAGGGACTGTCAGATACGCAGTATTTT
CDR3 protein: CATSAGQGLSDTQYF

J gene: TRBJ2-7
clone size: NA
V gene: TRBV12-3/TRBV12-4
D gene: TRBD1
CDR3 DNA: TGTGCCAGTACCAGGACAGGGAATCCGTACGAGCAGTACTTC
CDR3 protein: CASTRTGNPYEQYF

J gene: TRBJ1-1
clone size: many
V gene: TRBV5-1
D gene: NA
CDR3 DNA: TGCGCCAGCAGCTTGGTGGGGTCCCCACCCACTGAAGCTTTCTTT
CDR3 protein: CASSLVGSPPTEAFF

J gene: TRBJ2-7
clone size: many
V gene: TRBV6-1
D gene: NA
CDR3 DNA: TGTGCCAGCAGTGAACAGGGCTTTGCCTACGAGCAGTACTTC
CDR3 protein: CASSEQGFAYEQYF

J gene: TRBJ2-2
clone size: many
V gene: TRBV20-1
D gene: TRBD2
CDR3 DNA: TGCAGTGCTAGAAACACTAGCGGGAGGTTGACCGGGGAGCTGTTTTTT
CDR3 protein: CSARNTSGRLTGELFF

J gene: TRBJ1-4
clone size: NA
V gene: TRBV10-3
D gene: NA
CDR3 DNA: TGTGCCATCAGCGACGCACAGGGTTATGAAAAACTGTTTTTT
CDR3 protein: CAISDAQGYEKLFF

J gene: TRBJ2-1
clone size: NA
V gene: TRBV20-1
D gene: TRBD2
CDR3 DNA: TGCAGTGCTAGACGGCTAGCGGTGGGTGAGCAGTTCTTC
CDR3 protein: CSARRLAVGEQFF

J gene: TRBJ2-7
clone size: many
V gene: TRBV30
D gene: TRBD1
CDR3 DNA: TGTGCCTGGAGTGTAACAGGGGACGAGCAGTACTTC
CDR3 protein: CAWSVTGDEQYF

J gene: TRBJ2-3
clone size: NA
V gene: TRBV6-1
D gene: TRBD2
CDR3 DNA: TGTGCCAGCAGCCTGACCGGGACTAGAGGAACAGATACGCAGTATTTT
CDR3 protein: CASSLTGTRGTDTQYF

J gene: TRBJ2-1
clone size: many
V gene: TRBV20-1
D gene: NA
CDR3 DNA: TGCAGTGCTAGAGACCCCGGGAGTAGGACGGGCGAGCAGTTCTTC
CDR3 protein: CSARDPGSRTGEQFF

J gene: TRBJ2-7
clone size: many
V gene: TRBV5-1
D gene: TRBD2
CDR3 DNA: TGCGCCAGCAGACTAGCGGGAGGCCTCTACGAGCAGTACTTC
CDR3 protein: CASRLAGGLYEQYF